The 5 T cell receptor beta chains below were found in one sample sequenced in a study of beta chain features in type 1 diabetes. Expressed TCRB transcripts were sequenced because the isolated RNA had all been reverse transcribed beforehand. TCRdb's copy holds only in-frame clones and misses some; the assay was immunoSEQ multiplex PCR. This sample yields some 900,000 clones, of which 17% are seen a single time; 0.023% belongs to the top ten. The sample was naive CD4+ T cells from blood. The receptor source for this set is a woman younger than 35 in good health.

The chain joins TRBV7-9 to TRBJ2-1; a weak D match, TRBD2 (6 bases). Trimming removed 5 bases at V and 8 bases at J, with 10 bases between. In germline, CDR1 is SEHNR, CDR2 FQNEAQ (reference sequence). The CDR3 is 12 amino acids. In DNA, the CDR3 is TGTGCCAGCAGCCTCCAGCGGGATGAGCAGTTCTTC. This sequence encodes CASSLQRDEQFF. Drawing the rest from reference TRBV7-9 and TRBJ2-1, the complete variable domain is DTGVSQNPRHKITKRGQNVTFRCDPISEHNRLYWYRQTLGQGPEFLTYFQNEAQLEKSRLLSDRFSAERPKGSFSTLEIQRTEQGDSAMYLCASSLQRDEQFFGPGTRLTVL.

This clone showed up just a few times. The chain recombines TRBV5-1 with TRBJ2-7; TRBD1 matches 9 bases. This CDR3 is built from 15 residues. V was clipped by 5 bases and J by 0 bases; unmatched bases: 6. The germline V gene encodes CDR1 SGHRS and CDR2 YFSETQ. The CDR3 sequence: CASSWGQGSSYEQYF. The CDR3 DNA reads TGCGCCAGCAGTTGGGGACAGGGCAGCTCCTACGAGCAGTACTTC.

The CDR3 region is CASSIGDRVETQYF. CDR3 DNA: TGTGCCAGTAGTATTGGGGACAGGGTAGAGACCCAGTACTTC. The rearrangement uses TRBV19 and TRBJ2-5, with TRBD1 matching over 9 bases. Germline CDR1 and CDR2: LNHDA and SQIVND (reference sequence). With V trimmed by 3 bases and J by 4 bases, 3 bases remained unmatched. This CDR3 has 14 amino acids.

This clone was counted only a few times. Other DNA sequences in the same sample also yield this CDR3. The V and J genes are TRBV7-2 and TRBJ2-5; D unclear. Germline CDR1 SGHTA, CDR2 FQGNSA. The V and J ends lost 4 bases and 5 bases respectively, with 5 bases between them. This CDR3 region has 11 residues. CDR3 in DNA: TGTGCCAGCAGCTCCGCCGAGACCCAGTACTTC. Translation gives CASSSAETQYF.

This clone showed up just a few times. The chain combines TRBV18 with TRBJ2-4; 9 bases agree with TRBD1. Germline V gives CDR1 KGHSH, CDR2 LQKENI. There are 18 residues in the CDR3. V lost 3 bases and J lost 0; bases outside the gene matches: 9. CDR3 DNA: TGTGCCAGCTCACCGAATTTCGGGACAGGGCTAGCCAAAAACATTCAGTACTTC. It translates to CASSPNFGTGLAKNIQYF.